These 8 T cell receptor beta chains were sequenced from one sample in a study of CD8 T cells in ankylosing spondylitis (dated by TCRdb to 2016 to 2017). The method was 5' RACE. Sequenced on an Illumina HiSeq 2500. TCRdb trimmed public reads at Q25 via fastp, called clones via MiXCR and kept in-frame beta chains. Every CDR3 protein is listed once, alongside the most common genes and DNA of its rows. In this sample the table shows roughly 150,000 distinct CDR3 sequences, 30% to 40% of which occur a single time. The ten largest clones capture approximately 5.9% of the sample. What was sequenced was synovial fluid, either unsorted or a sorted T cell fraction (not recorded which). The receptor set was obtained from a male donor with ankylosing spondylitis.

This clonotype was seen repeatedly, ten times or more. This rearrangement joins TRBV28 to TRBJ2-6, with 7 positions matching TRBD2. From germline, CDR1 is MDHEN and CDR2 SYDVKM. The ends lost 2 bases at V and 1 base at J; junction bases unmatched: 14. This CDR3 is built from 20 residues. CDR3 bases: TGTGCCAGCAGTTTAGCCCTTGGCCTAGCGGCCTTGTCTGGGGCCAACGTCCTGACTTTC. Translated, it gives CASSLALGLAALSGANVLTF. The whole variable domain, remainder taken from reference TRBV28 and TRBJ2-6, is DVKVTQSSRYLVKRTGEKVFLECVQDMDHENMFWYRQDPGLGLRLIYFSYDVKMKEKGDIPEGYSVSREKKERFSLILESASTNQTSMYLCASSLALGLAALSGANVLTFGAGSRLTVL.

The chain couples TRBV20-1 to TRBJ2-6, with D possibly TRBD2 on 6 matching bases. Germline V gene sequence: CDR1 DFQATT, CDR2 SNEGSKA (reference sequence). Trimming pared 0 bases from V and 3 bases from J, leaving 9 bases between. The CDR3 has 15 residues. CDR3 in amino acids: CSARDLRGGANVLTF. Here the CDR3 DNA reads TGCAGTGCTAGAGACTTGCGGGGTGGGGCCAACGTCCTGACTTTC.

There are a few counts of this clonotype. The V call is TRBV2, the J call TRBJ2-2; no clear D gene. Germline-derived CDR1 and CDR2 are SNHLY and FYNNEI. Trimming stripped 8 bases from V and 4 bases from J, with 14 bases between. This CDR3 has 14 residues. This CDR3 is CASRGRSLTGELFF. The CDR3 nucleotides are TGTGCCAGCCGCGGAAGGAGCCTCACCGGGGAGCTGTTTTTT. The variable domain in full, completed from reference TRBV2 and TRBJ2-2, reads EPEVTQTPSHQVTQMGQEVILRCVPISNHLYFYWYRQILGQKVEFLVSFYNNEISEKSEIFDDQFSVERPDGSNFTLKIRSTKLEDSAMYFCASRGRSLTGELFFGEGSRLTVL.

There are a few counts of this clonotype. The J gene is TRBJ2-1, the V gene TRBV12-3 or TRBV12-4; no clear D. This CDR3 comprises 12 residues. Trimming shortened V by 6 bases and J by 6 bases, and 9 bases separated the two germline ends. In DNA form, the CDR3 reads TGTGCCAGCAGCCACTGGGGCAATGAGCAGTTCTTC. This translates into CASSHWGNEQFF.

The chain uses TRBV4-2 and TRBJ2-1; 7 nucleotides align to TRBD1. The CDR3 length is 17 residues. The germline V gene has CDR1 LGHNA and CDR2 YNFKEQ. The trim removed 2 bases at V and 0 bases at J, leaving 7 bases unmatched. The CDR3 reads CASSQKGTASSYNEQFF. The CDR3 DNA is TGTGCCAGCAGCCAAAAAGGGACAGCTAGCTCCTACAATGAGCAGTTCTTC.

Only a few counts were recorded for this clonotype. This sequence joins TRBV7-2 and TRBJ2-1; TRBD2 aligns across 15 bases. CDR1 is SGHTA and CDR2 is FQGNSA in the germline V gene. V lost 5 bases and J lost 9; bases outside the gene matches: 8. The CDR3 totals 16 residues. Written as DNA, the CDR3 is TGTGCCAGCAGCCCCTGGACTAGCGGGAGGGGAAGTGAGCAGTTCTTC. Protein: CASSPWTSGRGSEQFF.

Note on this clonotype: The junction differs from germline at one of its ends, possibly a read error. V gene TRBV24-1 combines with J gene TRBJ2-2, with unresolved D. Germline V gives CDR1 KGHDR, CDR2 SFDVKD. The CDR3 sequence is 13 residues long. CDR3 nucleotides: TGTGCCACCAGTGGTCGGAACAGCGGGGAGCTGTTTTTT. Protein: CATSGRNSGELFF.

This clonotype came up a few times. The chain uses TRBV3-1 and TRBJ1-6; 10 bases fit TRBD1. J gave up 7 bases and V 6 bases, and 3 bases lay outside the gene matches. Germline V gives CDR1 LGHDT, CDR2 YNNKEL (reference sequence). This CDR3 is 14 amino acids long. The CDR3 spells CASRDRGSNSPLHF. In DNA, the CDR3 is TGTGCCAGCAGGGACAGGGGGAGCAATTCACCCCTCCACTTT.